What follows describes a single TCR beta chain. What this receptor recognizes is not known. Per-base quality was not reported, and no clone a single base away is much larger than it. The sample belongs to a study of T cell repertoires in cytomegalovirus infection (dated by TCRdb to about 2019). A note on the overall study: Donor HLA type was relevant to the analysis, as public TCR beta signatures indicated carriage of CMV infection together with the matching HLA type. The paper as a whole reports these results and caveats: In both this cohort and an independent cohort of 352 donors, the cumulative frequency of public TCR beta family members distinguished carriers of CMV infection plus the relevant HLA type. The ex vivo response was dominated by HLA-C-restricted CMV-specific TCR beta clonotypes, which also provided the single most frequent clonotype in two of eight donors.

For sequencing, an Illumina HiSeq 1500 was employed. The public reads were reprocessed in TCRdb via fastp at Q25 and MiXCR, keeping in-frame beta chains. CDR3 protein sequences are deduplicated, and each keeps its most common genes and DNA. In this sample the table shows roughly 150,000 distinct CDR3 sequences, about a sixth of which occur a single time. In total, the top ten clones hold roughly a sixth of the sample. CDR1 and CDR2, looked up from the germline V gene, are MDHEN and SYDVKM. The CDR3 measures 16 amino acids from cysteine to phenylalanine. Only the CDR3 DNA is retained, 48 bases long and in frame from the first base. V gives up 1 base and J gives up 5 bases, and the segment between their germline ends measures 15 bases.

Input material: CD8+ T cells from PBMCs. The sequence links TRBV28 to TRBJ1-5; the best D guess is TRBD1, with 6 bases matching. The TCR sequence derives from a human donor in good health (CMV status not recorded). Some clones in this sample may be carry-over from other donors' samples. In nucleotide form, the sequence is TGTGCCAGCAGTTTATCGACAGGCACCCTCTATCAGCCCCAGCATTTT. This gives the protein CASSLSTGTLYQPQHF.